The 20 T cell receptor beta chains in this list originate from one sample, sequenced in a study of shared T cell receptors in the human thymus. Using immunoSEQ multiplex PCR, the repertoire was profiled, and TCRdb retains in-frame clones only, with some absent. The table lists 630,000 or so clones, around 87% of them singletons. These same records also appear under a second study, on human thymus T cells.

Sequenced: thymocytes. These receptors all stem from a boy in the first two years of life with a congenital heart defect.

The chain combines TRBV4-1 with TRBJ1-2, with TRBD1 as a possible D gene (5 bases). Trimming took off 1 base at V and 3 bases at J, with 18 bases between the two ends. Germline CDR1 is MGHRA and CDR2 is YSYEKL. The CDR3 is 17 residues long. The CDR3 here is CASSQVMGQGWDYGYTF. As DNA, the CDR3 is TGCGCCAGCAGCCAAGTTATGGGGCAGGGTTGGGACTATGGCTACACCTTC.

This chain links TRBV18 with TRBJ2-7; TRBD2 agrees at 11 bases. The V gene's germline CDR1 is KGHSH and CDR2 LQKENI. This CDR3 is 18 amino acids long. The junction had 12 bases not matched to a gene; V was cut back by 1 base and J by 4 bases. The CDR3 loop reads CASSPLVFSGGAGYEQYF. CDR3 sequence (DNA): TGTGCCAGCTCACCACTGGTTTTTAGCGGGGGGGCCGGGTACGAGCAGTACTTC.

This sequence joins TRBV2 and TRBJ1-4, with D tentatively TRBD1 (6 bases). Germline CDR1 is SNHLY and CDR2 is FYNNEI. The CDR3 extends over 14 amino acids. V was pared by 8 bases and J by 7 bases, with 17 bases between. CDR3 sequence (DNA): TGTGCCAGCGGCCCGGGAGGGGGGGGTGAAAAACTGTTTTTT. Translating gives CASGPGGGGEKLFF.

The chain joins TRBV5-1 to TRBJ2-7, with a tentative D call TRBD2 (6 bases). CDR3 length: 16 residues. V dropped 4 bases and J dropped 3 bases, with 20 bases sitting between them. In germline, CDR1 is SGHRS, CDR2 YFSETQ. The CDR3: CASSVALESGYYEQYF. For the CDR3, the DNA is TGCGCCAGCAGCGTGGCGCTCGAAAGCGGGTACTACGAGCAGTACTTC. The variable domain in full, completed from reference TRBV5-1 and TRBJ2-7, reads KAGVTQTPRYLIKTRGQQVTLSCSPISGHRSVSWYQQTPGQGLQFLFEYFSETQRNKGNFPGRFSGRQFSNSRSEMNVSTLELGDSALYLCASSVALESGYYEQYFGPGTRLTVT.

The V gene is TRBV4-1, the J gene TRBJ2-1; possibly TRBD1 for D (5 bases). V lost 0 bases and J lost 8, with 8 bases in between. The CDR3 extends over 13 amino acids. The germline CDR1 and CDR2 sequences are MGHRA and YSYEKL. CDR3 in DNA: TGCGCCAGCAGCCAAGAAGGGGCGGATGAGCAGTTCTTC. Protein sequence: CASSQEGADEQFF.

The chain carries TRBV29-1 and TRBJ2-7; perhaps TRBD2 as D (6 bases). The CDR3 loop spans 13 amino acids. V was pared by 7 bases and J by 2 bases, with 15 bases between. Germline V gene sequence: CDR1 SQVTM, CDR2 ANQGSEA. CDR3 sequence (DNA): TGCAGCGCCCTCGGAGGGGCCACCTACGAGCAGTACTTC. It is translated as CSALGGATYEQYF.

The rearrangement links TRBV29-1 to TRBJ2-6, with a possible D match to TRBD1 (6 bases). The CDR3 spans 17 residues. V lost 5 bases and J lost 1, with 18 bases in between. In germline, CDR1 is SQVTM, CDR2 ANQGSEA. CDR3 residues: CSVIGQSLKSGANVLTF. As DNA, the CDR3 is TGCAGCGTTATCGGACAGTCACTCAAATCTGGGGCCAACGTCCTGACTTTC.

V and J are TRBV19 and TRBJ1-5; 12 bases line up with TRBD1. With V trimmed by 6 bases and J by 0 bases, 3 bases remained unmatched. Germline lookup yields CDR1 LNHDA and CDR2 SQIVND (reference sequence). This CDR3 region has 16 residues. CDR3 in DNA: TGTGCCAGTAGGGGGACAGGGGGCCCTAGCAATCAGCCCCAGCATTTT. This sequence encodes CASRGTGGPSNQPQHF.

The gene calls are TRBV28 and TRBJ2-2; D not certain. The CDR3 is 13 residues long. CDR1 and CDR2 (germline): MDHEN, SYDVKM. V lost 3 bases, J lost 3 bases, and 5 bases lay in between. CDR3 coding DNA: TGTGCCAGCAGTTTCTCTTACACCGGGGAGCTGTTTTTT. Its protein product is CASSFSYTGELFF.

The genes are TRBV28 and TRBJ2-7; 8 positions agree with TRBD1. The CDR3 spans 16 residues. Germline CDR1 and CDR2: MDHEN and SYDVKM. With V trimmed by 5 bases and J by 3 bases, 12 bases remained unmatched. Here the CDR3 reads CASSPRTGSAYYEQYF. Written as DNA, the CDR3 is TGTGCCAGCAGTCCCCGGACAGGGTCTGCATACTACGAGCAGTACTTC.

This sequence joins TRBV4-3 and TRBJ2-7, with a possible D match to TRBD2 (6 bases). Germline V gene sequence: CDR1 LGHNA, CDR2 YSLEER. Trimming left V 1 base short and J 3 bases short, with 13 bases between. The CDR3 loop spans 15 amino acids. CDR3 protein: CASSQVRTGLYEQYF. The CDR3, as DNA: TGCGCCAGCAGCCAAGTGCGGACGGGACTCTACGAGCAGTACTTC.

The J gene is TRBJ1-4, the V gene TRBV4-2; TRBD1 aligns across 9 bases. This CDR3 is built from 19 residues. Germline lookup yields CDR1 LGHNA and CDR2 YNFKEQ. The V and J ends lost 0 bases and 8 bases, in that order; junction bases with no gene match: 16. The CDR3 reads CASSQDTGGLQGAKEKLFF. The DNA for the CDR3 is TGTGCCAGCAGCCAAGATACAGGAGGACTACAGGGGGCGAAAGAAAAACTGTTTTTT.

The genes are TRBV5-1 and TRBJ2-1; 7 nucleotides match TRBD1. Germline assignment: CDR1 SGHRS and CDR2 YFSETQ. The CDR3 has 15 amino acids. V lost 1 base, J lost 4 bases, and 5 bases stayed unmatched. In DNA, the CDR3 is TGCGCCAGCAGCTTGCCCCACAGGGGTTACAATGAGCAGTTCTTC. Translating it yields CASSLPHRGYNEQFF.

This clone has just a few counts. V gene TRBV10-2 combines with J gene TRBJ1-1; D is unresolved. Trimming stripped 7 bases from V and 1 base from J, with 7 bases between. Germline V gives CDR1 WSHSY, CDR2 SAAADI. This CDR3 contains 12 residues. For the CDR3, the DNA is TGCGCCAGCAATGGAGGGAACACTGAAGCTTTCTTT. Residues: CASNGGNTEAFF.

This sequence joins TRBV7-2 and TRBJ2-2, with D maybe TRBD1 (6 bases). The germline V gene encodes CDR1 SGHTA and CDR2 FQGNSA. The CDR3 is 18 residues long. Deletions cut 5 bases from V and 2 bases from J, with 21 bases between. CDR3 loop: CASSTPSDRPRNTGELFF. Written as DNA, the CDR3 is TGTGCCAGCAGCACGCCCAGCGACAGGCCCCGTAACACCGGGGAGCTGTTTTTT.

V is TRBV30 and J is TRBJ2-1; 7 bases are a match to TRBD1. Germline V CDR1 and CDR2: GTSNPN, SVGIG (reference sequence). With V trimmed by 5 bases and J by 3 bases, 7 bases remained unmatched. The CDR3 spans 14 residues. In DNA, the CDR3 is TGTGCCTGGGAGGGACAGAGAATCTACAATGAGCAGTTCTTC. This encodes CAWEGQRIYNEQFF.

V gene TRBV6-1 combines with J gene TRBJ2-1, with 9 positions matching TRBD2. The junction had 11 bases not matched to a gene; V was cut back by 1 base and J by 10 bases. Germline V gives CDR1 MNHNS, CDR2 SASEGT. The CDR3 loop spans 16 amino acids. The CDR3 bases are TGTGCCAGCAGTGAAGGCGGATTAGCGGGAGAAGCCGAGCAGTTCTTC. Translation: CASSEGGLAGEAEQFF.

CDR3 sequence: CASSGGRENIQYF. The CDR3 DNA sequence: TGTGCCAGCAGCGGGGGCAGAGAAAACATTCAGTACTTC. The V and J genes are TRBV9 and TRBJ2-4; weak D call: TRBD1 (5 bases). The V gene lost 3 bases and the J gene lost 5 bases, with 9 bases spanning the gap. The CDR3 is 13 residues long. Germline loops: CDR1 SGDLS, CDR2 YYNGEE. The full variable domain, rest sourced from reference TRBV9 and TRBJ2-4, is DSGVTQTPKHLITATGQRVTLRCSPRSGDLSVYWYQQSLDQGLQFLIQYYNGEERAKGNILERFSAQQFPDLHSELNLSSLELGDSALYFCASSGGRENIQYFGAGTRLSVL.

This clone occurred once. The chain couples TRBV21-1 to TRBJ1-1. TRBV21-1 is deemed a pseudogene. There are 15 residues in the CDR3. DNA for the CDR3: TGTGCCAGCAGCAAAGGTATAGGGGAGGAAACTGAAGCTTTCTTT. As protein: CASSKGIGEETEAFF.

V is TRBV29-1 and J is TRBJ2-6, with TRBD1 matching 7 bases. This CDR3 contains 19 residues. Germline lookup yields CDR1 SQVTM and CDR2 ANQGSEA. V trimming: 0 bases; J trimming: 0 bases; junction bases outside the gene matches: 11. The CDR3 sequence: CSVEEDMGQITSGANVLTF. CDR3 DNA sequence: TGCAGCGTTGAAGAGGACATGGGACAGATCACCTCTGGGGCCAACGTCCTGACTTTC.